The rows below give T cell receptor beta chains drawn from one sample of a study of blood T cells in healthy people across ages. TCRdb re-called the 5' RACE reads through MiXCR, storing one row per CDR3 protein. In the table there are around 940,000 distinct CDR3 sequences, 51% of which are singletons. Sequencing input: blood. The receptors derive from a woman aged 55-70 years in good health. Each CDR3 is given with its conserved first and last residue. Fields, in order: CDR3 protein, CDR3 DNA, clone size, J gene, D gene, V gene. D genes are given only for firm matches. Part of the rows lack a size; the others show once, few, many or a class for expanded clones.

CASSLAVSIRSEQYF TGTGCCAGCAGCTTAGCGGTCTCCATAAGGAGCGAGCAGTACTTC . TRBJ2-7 . TRBV7-2
CASSFPGTSGEEQFF TGTGCCAGCAGCTTTCCGGGGACGTCGGGGGAGGAGCAGTTCTTC few TRBJ2-1 . TRBV5-4
CASSQSRGAGQETQYF TGTGCCAGCAGCCAATCTCGGGGCGCCGGCCAAGAGACCCAGTACTTC many TRBJ2-5 . TRBV4-2
CASSAQGSSYEQYF TGTGCCAGCAGCGCCCAGGGGAGTTCCTACGAGCAGTACTTC . TRBJ2-7 . TRBV7-2
CASSLEGDSYGYTF TGCGCCAGCAGCTTGGAGGGGGATTCCTATGGCTACACCTTC . TRBJ1-2 . TRBV5-1
CSVEGGGTRETQYF TGCAGCGTTGAAGGCGGGGGGACTCGGGAGACCCAGTACTTC . TRBJ2-5 TRBD2 TRBV29-1
CVSSLAGDRGHKQFF TGTGTCAGCAGCTTAGCGGGGGACAGGGGCCATAAGCAGTTCTTC . TRBJ2-1 . TRBV28
CASSLIAGLQETQYF TGCGCCAGCAGCTTGATAGCAGGGCTCCAAGAGACCCAGTACTTC . TRBJ2-5 . TRBV5-1
CASSQDLLAPGLAGGSSYEQYF TGTGCCAGCAGCCAAGACCTTCTGGCGCCGGGACTAGCGGGAGGCAGCTCCTACGAGCAGTACTTC . TRBJ2-7 TRBD2 TRBV4-2
CASSLGQGRQPQHF TGTGCCAGCAGTTTAGGACAGGGGCGGCAGCCCCAGCATTTT . TRBJ1-5 TRBD1 TRBV12-3/TRBV12-4
CASSHSGRTDYEQYF TGTGCCAGCAGCCACAGCGGGAGGACCGACTACGAGCAGTACTTC . TRBJ2-7 TRBD2 TRBV4-2
CASRSGAIVYNEQFF TGTGCCAGCAGGTCGGGTGCCATCGTTTACAATGAGCAGTTCTTC few TRBJ2-1 . TRBV12-3/TRBV12-4
CASSPGTTKRSQYF TGTGCCAGCTCACCTGGGACCACTAAGCGATCACAGTATTTT few TRBJ2-3 . TRBV18
CASSPTRGIADTQYF TGTGCCAGCAGTCCTACCCGGGGCATCGCAGATACGCAGTATTTT . TRBJ2-3 . TRBV27
CSVLVGYDYTF TGCAGCGTTCTGGTAGGATACGACTACACCTTC . TRBJ1-2 . TRBV29-1
CASSLAGGNTDTQYF TGTGCCAGCAGCTTAGCAGGGGGAAACACAGATACGCAGTATTTT few TRBJ2-3 . TRBV7-2
CASSRGTGTSRCEQYF TGTGCCAGCAGCCGCGGAACAGGCACTTCAAGATGCGAGCAGTACTTC few TRBJ2-7 . TRBV7-3
CASSQTSGLSSYNEQFF TGTGCCAGCAGCCAGACTAGCGGACTCAGCTCCTACAATGAGCAGTTCTTC once TRBJ2-1 TRBD2 TRBV11-2
CSVETSGKRGEQFF TGCAGCGTTGAAACAAGCGGGAAACGGGGTGAGCAGTTCTTC many TRBJ2-1 TRBD2 TRBV29-1
CSVRGTSGMETQYF TGCAGCGTCCGCGGGACTAGCGGGATGGAGACCCAGTACTTC . TRBJ2-5 TRBD2 TRBV29-1
CATRDRNTDTQYF TGTGCCACCAGGGACAGGAACACGGATACGCAGTATTTT . TRBJ2-3 TRBD1 TRBV24-1
CASSAGTPNQPQHF TGTGCCAGCAGCGCGGGGACACCGAATCAGCCCCAGCATTTT few TRBJ1-5 . TRBV7-8
CSVEQGGGYTF TGCAGCGTTGAACAGGGGGGCGGCTACACCTTC few TRBJ1-2 TRBD1 TRBV29-1
CASSESMGRGTSGANVLTF TGCGCCAGCAGTGAGTCGATGGGCAGGGGGACCTCTGGGGCCAACGTCCTGACTTTC . TRBJ2-6 TRBD1 TRBV10-2
CASSPEAGVWNEQFF TGTGCCAGCAGCCCCGAAGCGGGAGTGTGGAATGAGCAGTTCTTC . TRBJ2-1 TRBD2 TRBV7-2
CASKAAAYNEQYF TGTGCCAGCAAGGCGGCCGCCTACAATGAGCAGTACTTC . TRBJ2-7 . TRBV25-1
CASSGLSLSSYNEQFF TGCGCCAGCAGCGGGTTGAGTTTGAGCTCCTACAATGAGCAGTTCTTC . TRBJ2-1 . TRBV5-1
CASSLGHGNEQFF TGCGCCAGCAGCTTGGGTCACGGGAATGAGCAGTTCTTC . TRBJ2-1 . TRBV5-1
CASSHPRQTMDTDTQYF TGCGCCAGCAGCCACCCGAGGCAGACTATGGACACAGATACGCAGTATTTT . TRBJ2-3 . TRBV4-1